A single sample is the source of the 6 T cell receptor beta chains below, sequenced in a study of human T cells and chemical hapten exposure (dated by TCRdb to the early 2020s). In light of the paper, this sample's time point label describes: patch test 1, 2 weeks after DPC sensitization. The sample's treatment or condition label is to be understood as: therapeutic diphenylcyclopropenone sensitization with weekly scalp DPC. The library was prepared using RACE. Sequencing took place on a NextSeq 500. In TCRdb, the public reads were trimmed at Q25 with fastp and aligned with MiXCR, with productive beta chains retained. Each entry merges the rows of one CDR3 protein and shows their most common DNA and genes. This sample is represented by roughly 100,000 distinct CDR3 sequences; approximately 10% of them were singletons. Jointly, the top ten make up under 4.5% of the sample. This sample comprised whole blood, obtained in connection with sensitization to the hapten diphenylcyclopropenone (DPC). Source of these receptors: a middle-aged woman with alopecia areata. Some clones in this sample may be carry-over from other donors' samples.

This chain joins TRBV27 and TRBJ2-7, with 8 bases aligning to TRBD1. Trimming took 5 bases from V and 6 from J; bases not matched to a gene: 9. From germline, CDR1 is MNHEY and CDR2 SMNVEV (reference sequence). The CDR3 runs to 14 residues. CDR3 region: CASSPGQGVGEQYF. DNA for the CDR3: TGTGCCAGCAGTCCAGGACAGGGAGTAGGCGAGCAGTACTTC.

As regards this clonotype: With a much larger clone just one base away, this may be a read error. V usage is TRBV19 and J usage is TRBJ2-1; the match to TRBD2 covers 15 bases. Germline assignment: CDR1 LNHDA and CDR2 SQIVND (reference sequence). This CDR3 comprises 18 residues. CDR3 coding DNA: TGTGCCAGTTACGGACTAGCGGGAGGGCCCTCGTCTCGGAATGAGCAGTCCTTC. Encoded protein: CASYGLAGGPSSRNEQSF. Filled out from reference TRBV19 and TRBJ2-1, the complete variable domain reads DGGITQSPKYLFRKEGQNVTLSCEQNLNHDAMYWYRQDPGQGLRLIYYSQIVNDFQKGDIAEGYSVSREKKESFPLTVTSAQKNPTAFYLCASYGLAGGPSSRNEQSFGPGTRLTVL.

This clonotype was counted only a few times. The genes are TRBV11-3 and TRBJ2-3; D unresolved. This CDR3 comprises 13 residues. The V gene's germline CDR1 is SGHNT and CDR2 YENEEA. Trimming removed 5 bases from V and 7 bases from J, with 13 bases in between. The CDR3 spells CASSRRTEYTQYF. The CDR3 DNA reads as TGTGCCAGCAGCAGACGGACGGAATATACGCAGTATTTT. The variable domain in full, completed from reference TRBV11-3 and TRBJ2-3, reads EAGVVQSPRYKIIEKKQPVAFWCNPISGHNTLYWYLQNLGQGPELLIRYENEEAVDDSQLPKDRFSAERLKGVDSTLKIQPAELGDSAVYLCASSRRTEYTQYFGPGTRLTVL.

This clonotype has only a few counts. V gene TRBV4-1 combines with J gene TRBJ2-7, with D unresolved. The germline CDR1 and CDR2 sequences are MGHRA and YSYEKL. This CDR3 is 14 amino acids long. The germline V and J ends were trimmed by 1 base and 0 bases, with 7 bases remaining between them. CDR3 loop: CASSQVDGSYEQYF. CDR3 in DNA: TGCGCCAGCAGCCAAGTCGACGGCTCCTACGAGCAGTACTTC.

This rearrangement joins TRBV6-5 to TRBJ2-5; D uncertain. The germline V gene encodes CDR1 MNHEY and CDR2 SVGAGI. V lost 8 bases and J lost 6, with 13 bases in between. This CDR3 region has 12 residues. The chain's CDR3 is CASSQVPQTQYF. CDR3 sequence (DNA): TGTGCCAGCTCACAAGTCCCCCAGACCCAGTACTTC.

The chain combines TRBV10-3 with TRBJ2-2; D call uncertain. The CDR3 runs to 13 residues. The V end was cut by 8 bases, the J end by 6 bases, with 13 bases between. From germline, CDR1 is ENHRY and CDR2 SYGVKD. The chain's CDR3 is CAIGQVLAGELFF. DNA of the CDR3: TGTGCCATCGGGCAGGTATTGGCCGGGGAGCTGTTTTTT.